This paragraph reports one T cell receptor beta chain. Its antigen specificity is not known. No much larger clone is present one base from it, and per-base qualities are unavailable. TCRbeta CDR3 regions were amplified from genomic DNA by means of the immunoSEQ Assay, a bias-controlled multiplex PCR. The source study handled its data this way. The number of nucleated cells in each sample was estimated from the amplification of reference gene primers within the assay. To quantify the absolute abundance of each unique TCRbeta CDR3 rearrangement, sequence reads were collapsed and filtered. For each sample, productive Simpson clonality was calculated as the square root of Simpson's diversity index over productive rearrangements. What TCRdb holds here is the immuneACCESS table cut down to in-frame rearrangements. Part of the clones is not present; checked against another copy, under half of the missing clones reflect an unresolved V gene, and the others are unexplained. From that table come the V and J calls and clone size; the DNA was used to work out D and trimming. For this sample there are 250,000 or so clones; approximately 88% appear just once. Together, the top ten hold 3% to 4% of the sample.

Trimming takes 5 bases off V and 6 bases off J; junction bases not matched to a gene: 7. CDR1 and CDR2 are drawn from the germline V gene: SGHAT, FQNNGV. From the cysteine up to the phenylalanine, the CDR3 has a length of 15 residues. The sequence is cut down to CDR3 DNA, 45 bases in frame from base 1. Participants in the prospective study were aged 18 to 89 years, lived in 24 United States geographic areas, and enrolled through a virtual design. To assign participants to cohorts, the prospective study relied on clinical history that participants themselves reported in a screening survey and a study questionnaire. Exposed participants had been in contact, within 2 weeks of entering the study, with a person who had a PCR-confirmed or clinician-diagnosed case of COVID-19. Mobile phlebotomists in the prospective study collected whole blood, serum and a nasopharyngeal or oropharyngeal swab from every participant. Additional blood draws and questionnaires over an approximately 2-month period could optionally be provided by prospective study participants. Before DNA extraction, blood samples from the prospective study were shipped at room temperature or frozen.

These data belong to a study of blood T cell repertoires in COVID-19 (dated by TCRdb to the early 2020s). For the wider study: Samples from collaborators originated in the United States, Italy and Spain and spanned both the acute and convalescent phases of COVID-19. The prospective study material was composed of cDNA or gDNA derived from T cells, B-cell-depleted T cells, or PBMCs. The sample metadata nearly always contained a de-identified subject ID, COVID-19 status, age in years and sex. Deeply sampled blood TCRbeta repertoires from subjects exposed to, actively infected with, or recovered from COVID-19 were included in the dataset. Samples were obtained from the ongoing ImmuneRACE study (first 160 participants) and from approximately 1,200 subjects provided by 6 global collaborators. The repertoires were made available in a free public database intended to serve as a resource for research on the immune response to SARS-CoV-2. Where available, HLA class I and class II types were taken from metadata supplied by the sample provider and were not determined by assay-based typing.

What the study reported, not specific to this receptor: The amount of clinical and demographic metadata varied by source and participant and was provided uncurated.

The TCR was taken from a woman between 25 and 40 years old who had been exposed to COVID-19. The sequence joins TRBV11-2 to TRBJ1-6; the junction holds 7 bases that match TRBD1. The sequenced sample consisted of PBMCs or T cells enriched from blood (not recorded which). The DNA sequence reads TGTGCCAGCAGCGGCATGCGACAGGGTAATTCACCCCTCCACTTT. Translation gives CASSGMRQGNSPLHF.